This is a list of T cell receptor beta chains from one sample in a study of blood T cell repertoires in COVID-19. TCRdb's copy holds only in-frame clones and misses some; the assay was immunoSEQ multiplex PCR. Counted here are 150,000 to 200,000 clones, under 85% occurring once; the ten biggest clones make up 15% to 20%. Source material: peripheral blood. These receptors were taken from a man between 60 and 75 years old with active or convalescent COVID-19. CDR3s include the opening cysteine and the closing phenylalanine or tryptophan. A D gene is named only where the DNA matches it firmly. Part of the rows lack a size; the others show once, few, many or a class for expanded clones.

abundance	v_gene	d_gene	j_gene	CDR3aa	CDR3nt
-	TRBV5-1	TRBD1	TRBJ2-2	CASSLGQGATGELFF	TGCGCCAGCAGCTTGGGACAGGGAGCCACCGGGGAGCTGTTTTTT
once	TRBV5-6	-	TRBJ1-1	CASSPGRETEAFF	TGTGCCAGCAGCCCGGGGCGGGAGACTGAAGCTTTCTTT
-	TRBV7-9	TRBD2	TRBJ2-1	CASTPGTSDYNEQFF	TGTGCCAGCACCCCTGGGACTAGCGATTACAATGAGCAGTTCTTC
-	TRBV5-1	-	TRBJ2-7	CASSLQGGTETEGGNF	TGCGCCAGCAGCTTGCAAGGGGGGACAGAGACCGAAGGGGGGAACTTC
-	TRBV5-6	TRBD2	TRBJ2-1	CASSPIPTRGGYNEQFF	TGTGCCAGCAGCCCGATCCCAACACGGGGGGGATACAATGAGCAGTTCTTC
few	TRBV27	-	TRBJ1-4	CASRATSNEKLFF	TGTGCCAGCCGAGCGACCTCTAATGAAAAACTGTTTTTT
-	TRBV4-1	TRBD2	TRBJ2-7	CASSLSLAGGLSYEQYF	TGCGCCAGCAGCCTTTCTTTAGCGGGAGGGCTGTCCTACGAGCAGTACTTC
-	TRBV5-4	-	TRBJ1-1	CASSRSPGDTEAFF	TGTGCCAGCAGCCGGTCCCCAGGGGACACTGAAGCTTTCTTT
many	TRBV5-6	-	TRBJ2-2	CASSFGGDGELFF	TGTGCCAGCAGCTTCGGCGGTGACGGGGAGCTGTTTTTT
-	TRBV4-1	TRBD2	TRBJ2-3	CASSPGLAGGLTDTQYF	TGCGCCAGCAGCCCAGGACTAGCGGGAGGCCTCACAGATACGCAGTATTTT
-	TRBV27	-	TRBJ2-1	CASHSLGTYNEQFF	TGTGCCAGCCATTCCCTAGGTACCTACAATGAGCAGTTCTTC
-	TRBV3-1/TRBV3-2	TRBD2	TRBJ2-5	CASSQGTSVGGETQYF	TGTGCCAGCAGCCAAGGAACTAGCGTTGGGGGGGAGACCCAGTACTTC
-	TRBV3-1/TRBV3-2	-	TRBJ2-1	CASSQDRRQTYNEQFF	TGTGCCAGCAGCCAAGATCGGCGGCAAACCTACAATGAGCAGTTCTTC
-	TRBV2	-	TRBJ2-7	CASKGDTYEQYF	TGTGCCAGCAAAGGGGATACCTACGAGCAGTACTTC
-	TRBV7-2	-	TRBJ1-1	CASSLAGSAEAFF	TGTGCCAGCAGCTTAGCCGGGTCTGCTGAAGCTTTCTTT
-	TRBV9	TRBD1	TRBJ1-4	CASSLGQGNEKLFF	TGTGCCAGCAGCCTCGGACAGGGGAATGAAAAACTGTTTTTT
-	TRBV27	-	TRBJ2-7	CASSLSFATGYEQYF	TGTGCCAGCAGTTTATCATTTGCTACCGGGTACGAGCAGTACTTC
-	TRBV11-2	TRBD2	TRBJ2-1	CASSLDRSGSFNEQFF	TGTGCCAGCAGCTTAGATCGTAGCGGGAGTTTCAATGAGCAGTTCTTC
-	TRBV6-2/TRBV6-3	TRBD1	TRBJ1-5	CASSSLRDRVNQPQHF	TGTGCCAGCAGTTCTCTACGGGACAGGGTCAATCAGCCCCAGCATTTT
-	TRBV29-1	-	TRBJ1-4	CSVEDYLEGKGNEKLFF	TGCAGCGTTGAAGATTACTTGGAGGGAAAGGGGAATGAAAAACTGTTTTTT
-	TRBV5-1	-	TRBJ2-1	CASSLGGTSYNEQFF	TGCGCCAGCAGTCTGGGGGGGACATCCTACAATGAGCAGTTCTTC
few	TRBV5-1	-	TRBJ2-7	CASSPSSGPYEQYF	TGCGCCAGCAGCCCGAGTTCGGGTCCCTACGAGCAGTACTTC
-	TRBV9	TRBD2	TRBJ2-3	CASSVSPPGLGPDTQYF	TGTGCCAGCAGCGTATCCCCCCCGGGACTAGGGCCGGATACGCAGTATTTT
-	TRBV18	-	TRBJ2-7	CASSPPPTSEQYF	TGTGCCAGCTCACCACCCCCCACCAGCGAGCAGTACTTC
few	TRBV19	-	TRBJ1-1	CASSIRVHTEAFF	TGTGCCAGTAGTATAAGAGTTCACACTGAAGCTTTCTTT
-	TRBV6-5	TRBD2	TRBJ2-1	CASSQGTSGRNEQFF	TGTGCCAGCAGTCAGGGGACTAGCGGGAGAAATGAGCAGTTCTTC
-	TRBV2	-	TRBJ2-1	CASGRNEQFF	TGTGCCAGCGGGCGTAATGAGCAGTTCTTC
-	TRBV4-1	TRBD1	TRBJ2-7	CASSRVSPGQGSYEQYF	TGCGCCAGCAGCCGGGTATCACCGGGACAGGGATCCTACGAGCAGTACTTC
once	TRBV6-5	TRBD2	TRBJ2-1	CASSYRRLAGRNEQFF	TGTGCCAGCAGTTACCGAAGGCTAGCGGGCCGCAATGAGCAGTTCTTC
once	TRBV19	-	TRBJ2-7	CATRDSQWVQYF	TGTGCCACCCGGGACTCCCAATGGGTGCAGTACTTC
-	TRBV10-2	-	TRBJ2-1	CASSEQGYEQFF	TGCGCCAGCAGTGAACAGGGTTATGAGCAGTTCTTC
-	TRBV19	-	TRBJ1-2	CASSQGSGYTF	TGTGCCAGTAGTCAGGGTTCCGGCTACACCTTC
-	TRBV29-1	-	TRBJ2-3	CAWGEKDTQYF	TGCGCATGGGGAGAAAAAGATACGCAGTATTTT
many	TRBV5-1	-	TRBJ1-2	CASSFGSEGYGYTF	TGCGCCAGCAGCTTTGGGTCGGAGGGCTATGGCTACACCTTC
-	TRBV5-5	-	TRBJ1-3	CASSLQGAGNTIYF	TGTGCCAGCAGCTTACAGGGAGCTGGAAACACCATATATTTT
-	TRBV5-1	TRBD1	TRBJ1-5	CASSLGGQVNQPQHF	TGCGCCAGCAGCTTGGGTGGACAGGTCAATCAGCCCCAGCATTTT
-	TRBV28	-	TRBJ1-1	CAISWNTEAFF	TGTGCCATCTCGTGGAACACTGAAGCTTTCTTT
once	TRBV5-4	TRBD1	TRBJ2-3	CASSQGAGRFTDTQYF	TGTGCCAGCAGCCAGGGGGCAGGGAGATTCACAGATACGCAGTATTTT
-	TRBV18	-	TRBJ1-1	CASSPGHSKNTEAFF	TGTGCCAGCTCACCTGGACACAGTAAGAACACTGAAGCTTTCTTT
once	TRBV6-2/TRBV6-3	-	TRBJ1-2	CASTPAGALRYGYTF	TGTGCCAGCACCCCGGCGGGGGCGCTTCGCTATGGCTACACCTTC
-	TRBV28	-	TRBJ1-6	CASSFGRENSPLHF	TGTGCCAGCAGTTTTGGGCGGGAAAATTCACCCCTCCACTTT
once	TRBV30	-	TRBJ2-7	CAWSVLQYEQYF	TGTGCCTGGAGTGTACTACAATACGAGCAGTACTTC
few	TRBV19	-	TRBJ2-1	CASRVGSSDYNEQFF	TGTGCCAGTAGAGTAGGGAGCTCGGACTACAATGAGCAGTTCTTC
-	TRBV5-4	TRBD2	TRBJ2-1	CASSLVQREAEQFF	TGTGCCAGCAGCTTGGTACAGCGGGAGGCTGAGCAGTTCTTC
-	TRBV2	-	TRBJ2-3	CASGATDTQYF	TGTGCCAGCGGGGCCACAGATACGCAGTATTTT
once	TRBV12-3/TRBV12-4	-	TRBJ1-5	CASTTGDYQPQHF	TGTGCCAGCACCACCGGGGATTATCAGCCCCAGCATTTT
few	TRBV15	-	TRBJ2-7	CATSSEMASPWSYEQYF	TGTGCCACCAGCAGCGAGATGGCGTCCCCCTGGAGCTACGAGCAGTACTTC
-	TRBV29-1	-	TRBJ1-1	CSVTRGGKNTEAFF	TGCAGCGTTACGAGAGGGGGAAAGAACACTGAAGCTTTCTTT
many	TRBV4-3	TRBD2	TRBJ2-1	CASSQASSGTIYNEQFF	TGCGCCAGCAGCCAAGCCTCTAGCGGAACTATTTACAATGAGCAGTTCTTC
once	TRBV5-1	TRBD1	TRBJ1-4	CASRGAGQGNEKLFF	TGCGCCAGTAGGGGAGCGGGACAGGGGAATGAAAAACTGTTTTTT
-	TRBV23-1	-	TRBJ1-5	CASSQISFGREGNQPQHF	TGCGCCAGCAGTCAAATTTCTTTCGGTCGAGAGGGCAATCAGCCCCAGCATTTT
-	TRBV10-3	-	TRBJ1-1	CAISDRGDTEAFF	TGTGCCATCAGTGATCGGGGAGACACTGAAGCTTTCTTT
-	TRBV28	-	TRBJ2-7	CASRLDVSGSYEQYF	TGTGCCAGCAGGCTTGATGTTAGCGGTTCCTACGAGCAGTACTTC
-	TRBV28	-	TRBJ2-7	CASSRGGGAEQYF	TGTGCCAGCAGTAGGGGAGGAGGAGCCGAGCAGTACTTC
-	TRBV6-2/TRBV6-3	-	TRBJ1-5	CASSPGTHSNQPQHF	TGTGCCAGCAGTCCCGGGACACATAGCAATCAGCCCCAGCATTTT